Described below is a single T cell receptor (beta chain) sequence and its context. Its matching antigen is unknown. The data were obtained in a study of T cell repertoires in cytomegalovirus infection. On the study more broadly: An indication of both CMV infection and matching HLA type came from public TCR beta signatures.

The study's findings and limits: Across the ex vivo response, the dominant clonotypes were HLA-C-restricted CMV-specific TCR beta clonotypes. Cumulative frequency of public TCR beta families picked out carriers of CMV plus the relevant HLA.

TCRdb re-analysed the reads in MiXCR, keeping a single row per CDR3 protein. The top ten hold approximately 26% of the sample, which has about 180,000 distinct CDR3 sequences, approximately 18% seen once. The sequencing input was CD8+ T cells from PBMCs. The TCR sequence derives from a human donor in good health (CMV status not recorded). Some clones in this sample may be carry-over from other donors' samples.

The CDR3 loop reads CASRTDINYGYTF. The CDR3 DNA follows: TGTGCCAGCAGGACAGACATTAACTATGGCTACACCTTC. The chain employs TRBV6-2 or TRBV6-3 and TRBJ1-2, with D possibly being TRBD1 (5 bases). Germline CDR1 is MNHEY and CDR2 is SVGEGT. CDR3 length: 13 residues. Trimming removed 6 bases from V and 1 base from J, with 9 bases in between.